This is a list of T cell receptor beta chains from one sample in a study of tumour-infiltrating T cells in Burkitt lymphoma. The assay was immunoSEQ multiplex PCR, and TCRdb's table has in-frame clones only and misses some. There are thousands of clones in the sample; 15% to 20% occur only once, and 14% lies in the top ten. Sequencing used tumor tissue. The receptors come from a human donor with diffuse large B-cell lymphoma. The CDR3 runs from the conserved cysteine through the conserved F or W. Fields, in order: CDR3 protein, CDR3 DNA, D gene, V gene, J gene, clone size. D genes are given only for firm matches. Size tells how often a clone was seen (once, few, many) or the class of an expanded clone, and some rows leave it out.

CDR3: CASSFGLLSSYNEQFF
DNA: TGCGCCAGCAGCTTTGGACTGTTGAGCTCCTACAATGAGCAGTTCTTC
D: NA
V: TRBV5-1
J: TRBJ2-1
size: NA

CDR3: CASSLGWGSSATYNEQFF
DNA: TGTGCCAGCAGCTTAGGTTGGGGTTCTAGCGCGACCTACAATGAGCAGTTCTTC
D: NA
V: TRBV7-7
J: TRBJ2-1
size: NA

CDR3: CASSSPESATYNEQFF
DNA: TGTGCCAGCAGTTCCCCGGAGTCAGCCACCTACAATGAGCAGTTCTTC
D: NA
V: TRBV28
J: TRBJ2-1
size: NA

CDR3: CASSPGQLNTEAFF
DNA: TGTGCCAGCAGCCCGGGACAGCTGAACACTGAAGCTTTCTTT
D: TRBD1
V: TRBV7-8
J: TRBJ1-1
size: NA

CDR3: CASNYGGAGQETQYF
DNA: TGTGCCAGTAACTATGGGGGCGCGGGGCAAGAGACCCAGTACTTC
D: NA
V: TRBV19
J: TRBJ2-5
size: NA

CDR3: CASSPPGTSGRSEQYF
DNA: TGCGCCAGCAGTCCTCCCGGGACTAGCGGGAGGAGTGAGCAGTACTTC
D: TRBD2
V: TRBV10-2
J: TRBJ2-7
size: NA

CDR3: CASKAGQGGTGELFF
DNA: TGTGCCAGCAAAGCCGGACAGGGCGGAACCGGGGAGCTGTTTTTT
D: TRBD1
V: TRBV2
J: TRBJ2-2
size: few

CDR3: CACPRGVAGVGETQYF
DNA: TGTGCCTGCCCCCGTGGTGTAGCGGGAGTAGGAGAGACCCAGTACTTC
D: TRBD2
V: TRBV30
J: TRBJ2-5
size: few

CDR3: CASSVDLYGTGVSDEQFF
DNA: TGTGCCAGCAGCGTAGATCTGTACGGGACAGGGGTTTCCGATGAGCAGTTCTTC
D: TRBD1
V: TRBV9
J: TRBJ2-1
size: once

CDR3: CASSLTSGSYNEQFF
DNA: TGTGCCAGCAGCTTGACTAGCGGTTCCTACAATGAGCAGTTCTTC
D: TRBD2
V: TRBV5-6
J: TRBJ2-1
size: few

CDR3: CASSPARSTDTQYF
DNA: TGCGCCAGCAGCCCAGCGCGTAGCACAGATACGCAGTATTTT
D: NA
V: TRBV5-1
J: TRBJ2-3
size: NA

CDR3: CASSLQRFQETQYF
DNA: TGTGCCAGCAGCTTGCAACGGTTCCAAGAGACCCAGTACTTC
D: NA
V: TRBV5-6
J: TRBJ2-5
size: few

CDR3: CASTYFSGPDTQYF
DNA: TGTGCCAGCACCTATTTTAGCGGGCCAGATACGCAGTATTTT
D: TRBD2
V: TRBV2
J: TRBJ2-3
size: few

CDR3: CASSLEAGLGSYEQYF
DNA: TGTGCCAGCAGCCTAGAGGCGGGACTAGGTTCCTACGAGCAGTACTTC
D: TRBD2
V: TRBV7-8
J: TRBJ2-7
size: NA

CDR3: CASKKREDKETQYF
DNA: TGTGCCAGTAAAAAGCGGGAGGACAAGGAGACCCAGTACTTC
D: TRBD2
V: TRBV19
J: TRBJ2-5
size: NA

CDR3: CASSVGGGTNTGELFF
DNA: TGTGCCAGCAGCGTAGGAGGCGGCACGAACACCGGGGAGCTGTTTTTT
D: NA
V: TRBV9
J: TRBJ2-2
size: NA

CDR3: CASSFPADNSMNTEAFF
DNA: TGCGCCAGCAGCTTCCCTGCGGACAATAGCATGAACACTGAAGCTTTCTTT
D: NA
V: TRBV5-1
J: TRBJ1-1
size: few

CDR3: CASSPTGATEAFF
DNA: TGTGCCAGCAGTCCTACAGGGGCCACTGAAGCTTTCTTT
D: TRBD1
V: TRBV28
J: TRBJ1-1
size: few

CDR3: CASSVYTGELFF
DNA: TGTGCCAGCAGCGTGTACACCGGGGAGCTGTTTTTT
D: NA
V: TRBV9
J: TRBJ2-2
size: few

CDR3: CAWSGKGSRYEQYF
DNA: TGTGCCTGGAGTGGAAAGGGGTCCCGCTACGAGCAGTACTTC
D: NA
V: TRBV30
J: TRBJ2-7
size: NA

CDR3: CASSGSVTGQGVQAFF
DNA: TGTGCCAGCAGCGGAAGCGTGACAGGGCAGGGAGTACAAGCTTTCTTT
D: TRBD1
V: TRBV5-6
J: TRBJ1-1
size: few

CDR3: CASRLAGVGTDTQYF
DNA: TGTGCCAGCAGGTTAGCGGGAGTAGGCACAGATACGCAGTATTTT
D: TRBD2
V: TRBV2
J: TRBJ2-3
size: few

CDR3: CASSLWTDEGYTF
DNA: TGTGCCAGCAGTTTATGGACAGATGAGGGCTACACCTTC
D: NA
V: TRBV28
J: TRBJ1-2
size: once

CDR3: CASSQPTSSGGIGGYTF
DNA: TGCGCCAGCAGCCAACCGACGAGCTCGGGAGGCATAGGGGGCTACACCTTC
D: NA
V: TRBV4-1
J: TRBJ1-2
size: NA